A single sample is the source of the 5 T cell receptor beta chains below, sequenced in a study of cytomegalovirus exposure and HLA in healthy donors. Use of 60 Vbeta and 13 Jbeta primers characterized the PCR. Sequencing was performed with immunoSEQ multiplex PCR; in TCRdb, only in-frame clones are kept and a portion is missing. The table includes about 170,000 clones, 77% detected once. Material: PBMCs. Receptors were obtained from a woman between 25 and 40 years old in good health and CMV-seropositive.

CDR3 protein: CASGDFSGMGDTQYF. DNA for the CDR3: TGTGCCAGCGGAGACTTTAGCGGGATGGGAGATACGCAGTATTTT. This chain joins TRBV28 and TRBJ2-3, with 8 bases fitting TRBD2. The CDR3 consists of 15 residues. The V gene end was trimmed by 8 bases and the J gene end by 5 bases; junction bases not matched to a gene: 12. Per germline, CDR1 MDHEN and CDR2 SYDVKM.

V is TRBV2 and J is TRBJ2-6, with 7 bases aligning to TRBD2. Germline CDR1 and CDR2: SNHLY and FYNNEI. After removal of 6 bases from V and 2 bases from J, the junction contained 4 bases not matched to a gene. The CDR3 is 15 amino acids. The DNA for the CDR3 is TGTGCCAGCAGACAGGCGGGGGCTGGGGCCAACGTCCTGACTTTC. Its protein product is CASRQAGAGANVLTF.

The V and J genes are TRBV11-1 and TRBJ1-2; maybe TRBD1 (6 bases). CDR1 is SGHAT, CDR2 FQDESV, per germline (reference sequence). The CDR3 loop spans 12 amino acids. V lost 6 bases and J lost 5, with 10 bases in between. As DNA, the CDR3 is TGTGCCAGCAGTTCTGGACAGTATGGCTACACCTTC. Its protein is CASSSGQYGYTF.

The gene calls are TRBV27 and TRBJ2-3; 11 bases match TRBD2. CDR1 is MNHEY, CDR2 SMNVEV, per germline (reference sequence). V dropped 5 bases and J dropped 4; count of bases not matched to a gene: 8. The CDR3 loop spans 16 amino acids. Here the CDR3 DNA reads TGTGCCAGCAGTCCCCCCGCTAGCGGGAGGCCAGATACGCAGTATTTT. It encodes CASSPPASGRPDTQYF.

The chain couples TRBV18 to TRBJ2-1, with TRBD2 identical over 8 bases. The V and J ends lost 3 bases and 8 bases, in that order; junction bases with no gene match: 9. Germline V gives CDR1 KGHSH, CDR2 LQKENI. The CDR3 has 15 residues. The CDR3, as DNA: TGTGCCAGCTCACCCCCCATACTAGCGGAGGATGAGCAGTTCTTC. Its translation is CASSPPILAEDEQFF.